The 19 T cell receptor beta chains given below trace back to one sample, sequenced in a study of blood T cell repertoires in COVID-19. Generated by immunoSEQ multiplex PCR, the TCRdb table keeps only in-frame clones and is missing some. This sample has about 200,000 clones, with approximately 89% found just once. The sample comprised PBMCs or T cells enriched from blood (not recorded which). The receptors derive from a woman aged 25 to 39 with acute COVID-19.

This clone was counted a few times. The DNA of the CDR3 is TGCGCCAGCAGCCAAGCCAACCAGGGGTTTAGCACAGATACGCAGTATTTT. It yields the protein CASSQANQGFSTDTQYF. The chain recombines TRBV4-3 with TRBJ2-3, with D possibly being TRBD1 (6 bases). CDR1 is LGHNA and CDR2 is YSLEER in the germline V gene. Trimming left V 1 base short and J 0 bases short, with 14 bases between. CDR3 length: 17 amino acids.

The V gene is TRBV28, the J gene TRBJ2-5; the D gene is possibly TRBD2 (6 bases). V lost 6 bases and J 3 bases, leaving 8 bases between the germline ends. The CDR3 has 12 amino acids. Germline values: CDR1 MDHEN, CDR2 SYDVKM. The CDR3 coding sequence is TGTGCCAGCAGGGCGGGGAAAGAGACCCAGTACTTC. Residues: CASRAGKETQYF.

This rearrangement joins TRBV11-2 to TRBJ1-2; D might be TRBD1 (5 bases). The V gene lost 6 bases and the J gene lost 6 bases, with 26 bases spanning the gap. The germline CDR1 and CDR2 sequences are SGHAT and FQNNGV. This CDR3 comprises 17 residues. In DNA, the CDR3 is TGTGCCAGCAGTCGCCGCGTGGTGGCAGGGAATGTGGATGGCTACACCTTC. Translating gives CASSRRVVAGNVDGYTF.

The chain uses TRBV10-1 and TRBJ1-5; TRBD1 matches at 7 bases. With V trimmed by 10 bases and J by 4 bases, 4 bases remained unmatched. The germline CDR1 and CDR2 sequences are WNHNN and SYGVQD (reference sequence). The length of the CDR3 is 12 residues. For the CDR3, the DNA is TGCGCCATAAACAGGGGTAATCAGCCCCAGCATTTT. Amino acid sequence: CAINRGNQPQHF.

V usage is TRBV6-2 or TRBV6-3 and J usage is TRBJ1-1; D is undetermined. The CDR3 totals 14 residues. V was pared by 6 bases and J by 3 bases, with 14 bases between. Germline CDR1 and CDR2: MNHEY and SVGEGT. This chain's CDR3 is CASSPMRLDTEAFF. The CDR3 DNA reads TGTGCCAGCAGCCCCATGCGGCTGGACACTGAAGCTTTCTTT.

The chain couples TRBV14 to TRBJ2-5; 10 positions match TRBD1. V was pared by 4 bases and J by 5 bases, with 7 bases of the junction left unmatched. The CDR3 has 15 amino acids. CDR1 is SGHDN and CDR2 is FVKESK in the germline V gene. The CDR3 loop reads CASSPLGTGEETQYF. CDR3 nucleotide sequence: TGTGCCAGCAGCCCGCTCGGGACAGGGGAGGAGACCCAGTACTTC. Full variable domain (rest looked up from reference TRBV14 and TRBJ2-5): EAGVTQFPSHSVIEKGQTVTLRCDPISGHDNLYWYRRVMGKEIKFLLHFVKESKQDESGMPNNRFLAERTGGTYSTLKVQPAELEDSGVYFCASSPLGTGEETQYFGPGTRLLVL.

This clone has more than one count but fewer than ten. The chain uses TRBV19 and TRBJ2-1; a weak D match, TRBD1 (6 bases). Between the trimmed V and J ends, which lost 7 bases and 7 bases, there was a span of 17 bases. Germline V gene lookup returns CDR1 LNHDA and CDR2 SQIVND (reference sequence). The CDR3 length is 14 residues. The CDR3, as DNA: TGTGCCAGTAACCCACAGAGGGGGTGGAATGAGCAGTTCTTC. The encoded protein is CASNPQRGWNEQFF.

The gene calls are TRBV24-1 and TRBJ2-6; 11 nucleotides match TRBD1. Germline assignment: CDR1 KGHDR and CDR2 SFDVKD. J gave up 4 bases and V 3 bases, and 7 bases lay outside the gene matches. The CDR3 is 18 residues long. In DNA form, the CDR3 reads TGTGCCACCAGTGATCCAGGACAGGGGGCGTCCGGGGCCAACGTCCTGACTTTC. It codes for CATSDPGQGASGANVLTF.

Written as DNA, the CDR3 is TGTGCCAGCGGGGCGGGGGGTACCTCTAAAGAGACCCAGTACTTC. It yields the protein CASGAGGTSKETQYF. This chain connects TRBV6-5 to TRBJ2-5, with TRBD2 matching 8 bases. The CDR3 sequence is 15 residues long. CDR1 and CDR2 (germline): MNHEY, SVGAGI. Losses at the gene ends were 8 bases for V and 3 bases for J; bases not matched to a gene: 11.

The chain employs TRBV4-3 and TRBJ1-5; 8 nucleotides agree with TRBD1. This CDR3 region has 16 residues. Looked up from germline, CDR1 is LGHNA and CDR2 is YSLEER. Losses at the gene ends were 0 bases for V and 7 bases for J; bases not matched to a gene: 8. The CDR3 here is CASSQDRGRLGQPQHF. CDR3 DNA: TGCGCCAGCAGCCAAGACAGGGGGCGCCTCGGCCAGCCCCAGCATTTT.

The chain has TRBV3-1 (or the pseudogene TRBV3-2) and TRBJ1-3; perhaps TRBD1 as D (6 bases). The V end was cut by 4 bases, the J end by 3 bases, with 16 bases between. Germline lookup yields CDR1 LGHDT and CDR2 YNNKEL (reference sequence). The CDR3 sequence is 16 residues long. The CDR3 coding sequence is TGTGCCAGCAGCCGGTTAGGTACAGGGTATGGAAACACCATATATTTT. Translated: CASSRLGTGYGNTIYF.

This clone appeared once. CDR3 loop: CASSLGGGRVQPQHF. Here the CDR3 DNA reads TGTGCCAGCAGCTTAGGGGGGGGTCGGGTTCAGCCCCAGCATTTT. The rearrangement joins TRBV13 to TRBJ1-5, with D possibly being TRBD1 (5 bases). This CDR3 has 15 residues. The germline CDR1 and CDR2 sequences are PRHDT and FYEKMQ (reference sequence). Trimming removed 0 bases from V and 6 bases from J, with 12 bases in between. The variable domain in full, completed from reference TRBV13 and TRBJ1-5, reads AAGVIQSPRHLIKEKRETATLKCYPIPRHDTVYWYQQGPGQDPQFLISFYEKMQSDKGSIPDRFSAQQFSDYHSELNMSSLELGDSALYFCASSLGGGRVQPQHFGDGTRLSIL.

The gene calls are TRBV7-9 and TRBJ2-1; D uncertain. Trimming removed 3 bases at V and 2 bases at J, with 5 bases between. Germline V gives CDR1 SEHNR, CDR2 FQNEAQ (reference sequence). The CDR3 has 13 amino acids. The DNA of the CDR3 is TGTGCCAGCAGCTTTCAGGCCTACAATGAGCAGTTCTTC. The encoded protein is CASSFQAYNEQFF.

The rearrangement uses TRBV19 and TRBJ1-4, with 8 nucleotides matching TRBD1. From germline, CDR1 is LNHDA and CDR2 SQIVND (reference sequence). Trimming cost V 6 bases and J 6 bases; bases outside gene matches: 12. This CDR3 is 16 amino acids long. Written as DNA, the CDR3 is TGTGCCAGTAGGCCCCGAACCGGGACAGGTGATGAAAAACTGTTTTTT. Protein: CASRPRTGTGDEKLFF.

The V and J genes are TRBV9 and TRBJ1-5; TRBD1 agrees at 10 bases. CDR3 size: 15 residues. V gave up 4 bases and J gave up 5 bases; unmatched junction bases: 6. CDR1 and CDR2 from the germline V gene are SGDLS and YYNGEE. CDR3: CASSPGQGEDQPQHF. The CDR3 DNA follows: TGTGCCAGCAGCCCAGGACAGGGGGAGGATCAGCCCCAGCATTTT.

The J gene is TRBJ2-3, the V gene TRBV13; possibly TRBD1 for D (5 bases). V was cut by 5 bases and J by 5 bases, with 14 bases left in between. CDR1 and CDR2 from the germline V gene are PRHDT and FYEKMQ (reference sequence). The CDR3 runs to 14 residues. Written as DNA, the CDR3 is TGTGCCAGCAGCCCCCCGACAGAGAAAGATACGCAGTATTTT. Translating it yields CASSPPTEKDTQYF.

This chain uses TRBV11-2 with TRBJ1-6; D gene unclear. Trimming shortened V by 5 bases and J by 6 bases, and 5 bases separated the two germline ends. Germline CDR1 SGHAT, CDR2 FQNNGV. CDR3 length: 12 residues. Here the CDR3 reads CASSRVNSPLHF. As DNA, the CDR3 is TGTGCCAGCAGCCGGGTTAATTCACCCCTCCACTTT.

This clone has just one count. This chain uses TRBV19 with TRBJ1-3; D is possibly TRBD1 (6 bases). The V end was cut by 3 bases, the J end by 0 bases, with 15 bases between. CDR3 length: 17 amino acids. Germline V gene data show CDR1 as LNHDA and CDR2 as SQIVND (reference sequence). The CDR3 nucleotides are TGTGCCAGTAGTATTAGACAGGCCCTCTCCTCTGGAAACACCATATATTTT. This translates into CASSIRQALSSGNTIYF. The entire variable domain, with the rest obtained from reference TRBV19 and TRBJ1-3, is as follows: DGGITQSPKYLFRKEGQNVTLSCEQNLNHDAMYWYRQDPGQGLRLIYYSQIVNDFQKGDIAEGYSVSREKKESFPLTVTSAQKNPTAFYLCASSIRQALSSGNTIYFGEGSWLTVV.

V and J are TRBV4-1 and TRBJ1-1; D is unresolved. Germline loops: CDR1 MGHRA, CDR2 YSYEKL. The ends were cut back, 1 base at V and 0 bases at J, with 6 bases in the middle. CDR3 length: 14 amino acids. For the CDR3, the DNA is TGCGCCAGCAGCCAAGTGGGCGTGAACACTGAAGCTTTCTTT. Encoded protein: CASSQVGVNTEAFF.